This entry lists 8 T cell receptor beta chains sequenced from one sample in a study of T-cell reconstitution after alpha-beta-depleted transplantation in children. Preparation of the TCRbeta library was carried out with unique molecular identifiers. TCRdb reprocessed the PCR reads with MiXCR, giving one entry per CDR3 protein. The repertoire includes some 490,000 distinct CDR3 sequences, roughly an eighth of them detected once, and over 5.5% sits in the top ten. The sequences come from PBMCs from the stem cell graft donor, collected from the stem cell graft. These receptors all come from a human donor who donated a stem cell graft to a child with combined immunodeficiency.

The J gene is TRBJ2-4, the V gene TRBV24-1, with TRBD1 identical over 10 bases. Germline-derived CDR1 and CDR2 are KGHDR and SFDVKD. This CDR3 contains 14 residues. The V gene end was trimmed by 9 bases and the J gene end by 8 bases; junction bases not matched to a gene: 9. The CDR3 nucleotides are TGTGCCACCTCAGACAGGGACAGGGGTGACATTCAGTACTTC. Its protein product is CATSDRDRGDIQYF.

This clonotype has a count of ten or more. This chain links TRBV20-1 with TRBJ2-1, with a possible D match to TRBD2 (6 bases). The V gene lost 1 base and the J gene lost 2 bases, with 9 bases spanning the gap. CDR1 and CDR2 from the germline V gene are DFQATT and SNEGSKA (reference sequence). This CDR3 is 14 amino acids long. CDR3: CSARGGAPYNEQFF. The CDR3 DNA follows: TGCAGTGCTAGAGGCGGGGCGCCCTACAATGAGCAGTTCTTC.

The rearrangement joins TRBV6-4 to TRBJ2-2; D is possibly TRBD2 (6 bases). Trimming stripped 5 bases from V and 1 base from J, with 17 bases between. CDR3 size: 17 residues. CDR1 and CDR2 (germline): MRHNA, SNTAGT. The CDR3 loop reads CASSRGTPGGNTGELFF. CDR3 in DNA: TGTGCCAGCAGTCGCGGGACCCCCGGGGGGAACACCGGGGAGCTGTTTTTT.

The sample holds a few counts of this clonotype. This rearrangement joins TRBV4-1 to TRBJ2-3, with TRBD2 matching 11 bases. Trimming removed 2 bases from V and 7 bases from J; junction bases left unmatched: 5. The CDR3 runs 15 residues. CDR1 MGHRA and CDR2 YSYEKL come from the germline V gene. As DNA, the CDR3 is TGCGCCAGCAGCCAAAGACTAGCGGGGACCCATACGCAGTATTTT. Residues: CASSQRLAGTHTQYF.

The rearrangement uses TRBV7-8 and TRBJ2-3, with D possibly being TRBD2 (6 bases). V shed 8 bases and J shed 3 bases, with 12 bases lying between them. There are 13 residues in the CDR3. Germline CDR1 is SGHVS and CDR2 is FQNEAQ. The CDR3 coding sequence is TGTGCCAGCCGTAGCGGCCGGACAGATACGCAGTATTTT. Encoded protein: CASRSGRTDTQYF.

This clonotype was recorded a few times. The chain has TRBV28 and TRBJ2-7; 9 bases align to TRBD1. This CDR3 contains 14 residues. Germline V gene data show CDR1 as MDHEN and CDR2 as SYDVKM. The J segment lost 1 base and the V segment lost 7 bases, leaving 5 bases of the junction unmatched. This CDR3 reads CASNTGGPSYEQYF. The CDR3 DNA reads TGTGCCAGCAACACAGGGGGCCCTTCCTACGAGCAGTACTTC.

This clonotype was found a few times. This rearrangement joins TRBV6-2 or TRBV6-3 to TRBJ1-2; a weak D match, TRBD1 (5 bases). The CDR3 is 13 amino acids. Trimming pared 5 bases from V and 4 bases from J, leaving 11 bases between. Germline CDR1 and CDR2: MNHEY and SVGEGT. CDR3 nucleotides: TGTGCCAGCAGTAATAGGGGAAGCTATGGCTACACCTTC. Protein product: CASSNRGSYGYTF.

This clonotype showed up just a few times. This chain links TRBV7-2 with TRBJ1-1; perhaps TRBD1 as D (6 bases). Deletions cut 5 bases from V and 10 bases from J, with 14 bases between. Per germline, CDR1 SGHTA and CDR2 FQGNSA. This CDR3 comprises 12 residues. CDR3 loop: CASSPQGRGAFF. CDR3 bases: TGTGCCAGCAGCCCGCAGGGGAGGGGAGCTTTCTTT.